Listed below are T cell receptor beta chains from one sample, sequenced in a study of CD8+ T cells in alopecia areata. Measured with immunoSEQ multiplex PCR; TCRdb has only the in-frame clones, and not every one. The sample has roughly 120,000 clones; 50% to 65% are singletons. The sample consisted of CD4+ T cells sorted from blood, taken at week 24, from a patient treated with tofacitinib. These receptors were taken from a human donor with alopecia areata. The CDR3 runs from the conserved cysteine through the conserved F or W. Each record gives: clone size, J gene, D gene, V gene, CDR3 protein, CDR3 DNA. The D gene is left open where the match is weak. Expanded clones are given a class, and other clones once, few, many or no size at all.

abundance: few; j_gene: TRBJ2-4; d_gene: .; v_gene: TRBV7-2; CDR3aa: CASSLLGKNIQYF; CDR3nt: TGTGCCAGCAGCTTATTAGGCAAAAACATTCAGTACTTC
abundance: few; j_gene: TRBJ1-2; d_gene: .; v_gene: TRBV7-2; CDR3aa: CASSYRGPGRGGYTF; CDR3nt: TGTGCCAGCAGCTACCGGGGTCCCGGACGAGGTGGCTACACCTTC
abundance: few; j_gene: TRBJ2-7; d_gene: .; v_gene: TRBV5-1; CDR3aa: CASSLDWGGSSYEQYF; CDR3nt: TGCGCCAGCAGCTTGGATTGGGGCGGTAGCTCCTACGAGCAGTACTTC
abundance: few; j_gene: TRBJ2-7; d_gene: .; v_gene: TRBV29-1; CDR3aa: CSVEDNTYEQYF; CDR3nt: TGCAGCGTTGAGGACAATACCTACGAGCAGTACTTC
abundance: once; j_gene: TRBJ2-3; d_gene: TRBD2; v_gene: TRBV30; CDR3aa: CASPYSGANTDTQYF; CDR3nt: TGTGCCTCCCCATATAGCGGGGCCAACACAGATACGCAGTATTTT
abundance: .; j_gene: TRBJ2-1; d_gene: .; v_gene: TRBV4-2; CDR3aa: CASSQDLVGEAQFF; CDR3nt: TGTGCCAGCAGCCAAGATCTGGTAGGGGAAGCGCAGTTCTTC
abundance: .; j_gene: TRBJ1-2; d_gene: .; v_gene: TRBV7-9; CDR3aa: CASSSWLGGYTF; CDR3nt: TGTGCCAGCAGCTCTTGGCTCGGGGGCTACACCTTC
abundance: .; j_gene: TRBJ2-7; d_gene: .; v_gene: TRBV5-1; CDR3aa: CASSLAPGNSYEQYF; CDR3nt: TGCGCCAGCAGCTTGGCCCCAGGGAATTCTTACGAGCAGTACTTC
abundance: .; j_gene: TRBJ2-3; d_gene: TRBD2; v_gene: TRBV7-8; CDR3aa: CATNPGPAGVEDTQYF; CDR3nt: TGTGCCACCAATCCAGGGCCAGCGGGGGTTGAAGATACGCAGTATTTT
abundance: once; j_gene: TRBJ1-6; d_gene: TRBD1; v_gene: TRBV30; CDR3aa: CAWSQQGISYNSPLHF; CDR3nt: TGTGCCTGGAGCCAACAGGGGATCTCCTATAATTCACCCCTCCACTTT
abundance: .; j_gene: TRBJ2-5; d_gene: .; v_gene: TRBV10-3; CDR3aa: CAISETKGIDGETQYF; CDR3nt: TGTGCCATCAGTGAGACCAAGGGAATCGATGGGGAGACCCAGTACTTC
abundance: .; j_gene: TRBJ2-1; d_gene: .; v_gene: TRBV5-4; CDR3aa: CASSDRYNEQFF; CDR3nt: TGTGCCAGCAGCGACCGGTACAATGAGCAGTTCTTC
abundance: .; j_gene: TRBJ1-5; d_gene: TRBD1; v_gene: TRBV29-1; CDR3aa: CSVEVETGGDQPQHF; CDR3nt: TGCAGCGTTGAAGTCGAGACAGGGGGAGATCAGCCCCAGCATTTT
abundance: few; j_gene: TRBJ1-2; d_gene: .; v_gene: TRBV6-1; CDR3aa: CASSASGASGYTF; CDR3nt: TGTGCCAGCAGTGCGTCGGGTGCGAGTGGCTACACCTTC
abundance: few; j_gene: TRBJ2-3; d_gene: .; v_gene: TRBV29-1; CDR3aa: CSVEDQISGSPDTQYF; CDR3nt: TGCAGCGTTGAAGATCAAATAAGCGGTAGTCCAGATACGCAGTATTTT
abundance: few; j_gene: TRBJ2-5; d_gene: .; v_gene: TRBV19; CDR3aa: CASSTGTQETQYF; CDR3nt: TGTGCCAGTAGTACTGGGACACAAGAGACCCAGTACTTC
abundance: few; j_gene: TRBJ2-5; d_gene: TRBD1; v_gene: TRBV7-2; CDR3aa: CASSLGDRGRETQYF; CDR3nt: TGTGCCAGCAGCTTAGGGGACAGGGGGCGGGAGACCCAGTACTTC
abundance: .; j_gene: TRBJ2-5; d_gene: .; v_gene: TRBV29-1; CDR3aa: CSVEPTAKETQYF; CDR3nt: TGCAGCGTTGAACCGACAGCAAAAGAGACCCAGTACTTC
abundance: few; j_gene: TRBJ1-2; d_gene: TRBD1; v_gene: TRBV7-2; CDR3aa: CASSSWTGGTYGYTF; CDR3nt: TGTGCCAGCAGCTCATGGACAGGGGGCACCTATGGCTACACCTTC
abundance: .; j_gene: TRBJ2-6; d_gene: .; v_gene: TRBV9; CDR3aa: CASSVFPSGANVLTF; CDR3nt: TGTGCCAGCAGCGTATTCCCCTCTGGGGCCAACGTCCTGACTTTC
abundance: .; j_gene: TRBJ1-4; d_gene: .; v_gene: TRBV7-2; CDR3aa: CASSLLSDSEKLFF; CDR3nt: TGTGCCAGCAGCTTACTATCGGACAGTGAAAAACTGTTTTTT
abundance: .; j_gene: TRBJ1-6; d_gene: TRBD1; v_gene: TRBV25-1; CDR3aa: CASSRQGRYNSPLHF; CDR3nt: TGTGCCAGCAGTCGACAGGGCCGGTATAATTCACCCCTCCACTTT
abundance: few; j_gene: TRBJ2-7; d_gene: TRBD1; v_gene: TRBV6-5; CDR3aa: CASRQGSSYEQYF; CDR3nt: TGTGCCAGCAGACAGGGGTCTAGCTACGAGCAGTACTTC
abundance: few; j_gene: TRBJ2-5; d_gene: .; v_gene: TRBV29-1; CDR3aa: CSAEDSGRQETQYF; CDR3nt: TGCAGCGCCGAAGACAGCGGACGACAAGAGACCCAGTACTTC
abundance: .; j_gene: TRBJ2-6; d_gene: .; v_gene: TRBV5-1; CDR3aa: CASSLAGSGANVLTF; CDR3nt: TGCGCCAGCAGCTTGGCGGGCTCTGGGGCCAACGTCCTGACTTTC
abundance: .; j_gene: TRBJ2-3; d_gene: TRBD2; v_gene: TRBV10-3; CDR3aa: CAISESVSGGAQDTQYF; CDR3nt: TGTGCCATCAGTGAGTCTGTTAGCGGGGGGGCTCAAGATACGCAGTATTTT
abundance: few; j_gene: TRBJ1-5; d_gene: .; v_gene: TRBV2; CDR3aa: CASSGGMDQPQHF; CDR3nt: TGTGCCAGCAGTGGAGGGATGGACCAGCCCCAGCATTTT
abundance: .; j_gene: TRBJ2-5; d_gene: .; v_gene: TRBV2; CDR3aa: CASLRGLGETQYF; CDR3nt: TGTGCCAGCCTCCGAGGGCTAGGAGAGACCCAGTACTTC
abundance: few; j_gene: TRBJ2-4; d_gene: TRBD1; v_gene: TRBV7-9; CDR3aa: CASSFGTGVAKNIQYF; CDR3nt: TGTGCCAGCAGCTTTGGGACAGGGGTAGCCAAAAACATTCAGTACTTC
abundance: few; j_gene: TRBJ2-2; d_gene: .; v_gene: TRBV9; CDR3aa: CASSVGARNTGELFF; CDR3nt: TGTGCCAGCAGCGTAGGAGCCAGAAACACCGGGGAGCTGTTTTTT
abundance: .; j_gene: TRBJ1-5; d_gene: TRBD1; v_gene: TRBV2; CDR3aa: CASSEGTGGQPQHF; CDR3nt: TGTGCCAGCAGTGAGGGGACAGGGGGACAGCCCCAGCATTTT
abundance: few; j_gene: TRBJ1-2; d_gene: .; v_gene: TRBV10-3; CDR3aa: CAISSGTNYGYTF; CDR3nt: TGTGCCATCAGTTCCGGGACTAACTATGGCTACACCTTC
abundance: few; j_gene: TRBJ1-1; d_gene: TRBD1; v_gene: TRBV10-3; CDR3aa: CATRQGADTEAFF; CDR3nt: TGTGCCACTCGACAGGGGGCGGACACTGAAGCTTTCTTT
abundance: .; j_gene: TRBJ2-7; d_gene: TRBD2; v_gene: TRBV4-3; CDR3aa: CASSQDLIRGGEQYF; CDR3nt: TGCGCCAGCAGCCAAGATCTCATCCGGGGGGGCGAGCAGTACTTC
abundance: .; j_gene: TRBJ2-4; d_gene: .; v_gene: TRBV20-1; CDR3aa: CSALLQNIQYF; CDR3nt: TGCAGTGCTCTCCTACAGAACATTCAGTACTTC
abundance: few; j_gene: TRBJ2-1; d_gene: TRBD2; v_gene: TRBV27; CDR3aa: CASGYPGLAGNEQFF; CDR3nt: TGTGCCAGCGGTTACCCGGGACTAGCGGGGAATGAGCAGTTCTTC
abundance: .; j_gene: TRBJ1-1; d_gene: .; v_gene: TRBV29-1; CDR3aa: CSVAPKHAFDREAFF; CDR3nt: TGCAGCGTTGCCCCCAAGCACGCGTTTGACAGGGAAGCTTTCTTT
abundance: few; j_gene: TRBJ1-2; d_gene: TRBD1; v_gene: TRBV27; CDR3aa: CASSATGGADGYTF; CDR3nt: TGTGCCAGCAGTGCCACAGGGGGCGCGGATGGCTACACCTTC
abundance: .; j_gene: TRBJ2-3; d_gene: TRBD2; v_gene: TRBV6-1; CDR3aa: CASSRTRWSGDTQYF; CDR3nt: TGTGCCAGCAGTCGGACTAGGTGGTCGGGAGATACGCAGTATTTT
abundance: .; j_gene: TRBJ1-2; d_gene: .; v_gene: TRBV7-9; CDR3aa: CASSLQGYGYTF; CDR3nt: TGTGCCAGCAGCTTACAGGGCTATGGCTACACCTTC
abundance: few; j_gene: TRBJ1-2; d_gene: .; v_gene: TRBV30; CDR3aa: CAWSLPWDLNYGYTF; CDR3nt: TGTGCCTGGAGTTTACCATGGGACTTAAACTATGGCTACACCTTC
abundance: few; j_gene: TRBJ2-5; d_gene: TRBD2; v_gene: TRBV2; CDR3aa: CASSLGLAGIGGETQYF; CDR3nt: TGTGCCAGCAGTCTGGGACTAGCGGGCATAGGAGGAGAGACCCAGTACTTC
abundance: few; j_gene: TRBJ2-3; d_gene: .; v_gene: TRBV5-1; CDR3aa: CASSLGGVSTDTQYF; CDR3nt: TGCGCCAGCAGCTTGGGCGGGGTTAGCACAGATACGCAGTATTTT
abundance: .; j_gene: TRBJ1-1; d_gene: .; v_gene: TRBV29-1; CDR3aa: CSVGLLNTEAFF; CDR3nt: TGCAGCGTTGGACTGTTAAACACTGAAGCTTTCTTT
abundance: few; j_gene: TRBJ1-2; d_gene: TRBD1; v_gene: TRBV7-9; CDR3aa: CASSAGQRYGYTF; CDR3nt: TGTGCCAGCAGCGCGGGACAGCGCTATGGCTACACCTTC
abundance: .; j_gene: TRBJ1-1; d_gene: .; v_gene: TRBV5-1; CDR3aa: CASSALGDSNTEAFF; CDR3nt: TGCGCCAGCAGCGCCCTGGGGGATTCAAACACTGAAGCTTTCTTT
abundance: .; j_gene: TRBJ2-2; d_gene: .; v_gene: TRBV2; CDR3aa: CASSEGRANTGELFF; CDR3nt: TGTGCCAGCAGTGAGGGTCGGGCGAACACCGGGGAGCTGTTTTTT
abundance: once; j_gene: TRBJ1-5; d_gene: .; v_gene: TRBV23-1; CDR3aa: CASSHGRAEGNQPQHF; CDR3nt: TGCGCCAGCAGCCACGGGAGGGCCGAGGGCAATCAGCCCCAGCATTTT
abundance: .; j_gene: TRBJ1-4; d_gene: .; v_gene: TRBV6-6; CDR3aa: CASSSYEKLFF; CDR3nt: TGTGCCAGCAGTAGCTATGAAAAACTGTTTTTT
abundance: .; j_gene: TRBJ2-6; d_gene: TRBD1; v_gene: TRBV7-2; CDR3aa: CASSLAGGGWANVLTF; CDR3nt: TGTGCCAGCAGCTTAGCAGGGGGCGGTTGGGCCAACGTCCTGACTTTC
abundance: .; j_gene: TRBJ2-2; d_gene: TRBD1; v_gene: TRBV27; CDR3aa: CASHPGQGRWGGELFF; CDR3nt: TGTGCCAGCCATCCGGGACAGGGGAGATGGGGCGGGGAGCTGTTTTTT
abundance: .; j_gene: TRBJ1-3; d_gene: .; v_gene: TRBV28; CDR3aa: CASGGFLSSGNTIYF; CDR3nt: TGTGCCAGCGGGGGGTTTTTGAGCTCTGGAAACACCATATATTTT